A selection of T cell receptor beta chains follows, all from one sample in a study of OX40 agonist ivuxolimab in advanced cancers. Generated by immunoSEQ multiplex PCR, the TCRdb table keeps only in-frame clones and is missing some. The sample lists over 90,000 clones, 86% seen once, with roughly 2.1% in the top ten. The starting material was CD4+ or CD8+ T cells sorted from blood, obtained in a trial of the OX40 agonist ivuxolimab. These TCRs come from an adult with an advanced solid tumor such as melanoma, head and neck, liver or kidney cancer. CDR3s include the opening cysteine and the closing phenylalanine or tryptophan. Some rows have no size entry. The others give once, few or many, or a class for an expanded clone.

TRBV7-3	.	TRBJ2-1	CASSAGTGAVNEQFF
TRBV4-1	.	TRBJ2-7	CASSHGQGALSEQYF
TRBV18	.	TRBJ1-2	CASSRDGGDFDYGYTF
TRBV11-3	few	TRBJ2-3	CASSAGLAGDTQYF
TRBV7-3	.	TRBJ2-1	CASSLSGTSNNEQFF
TRBV6-8	.	TRBJ2-7	CASSYSINIRVPTQYSYEQYF
TRBV28	.	TRBJ1-1	CASSSAGIQVTGMNTEAFF
TRBV4-2	.	TRBJ2-4	CASSQVWDSQNIQYF
TRBV7-9	once	TRBJ2-5	CASSPGLAGAGETQYF
TRBV7-9	.	TRBJ2-7	CASSFYPESGEQYF
TRBV7-9	.	TRBJ1-4	CASSFPTGGSEKLFF
TRBV4-1	.	TRBJ2-5	CASSTRTSGRAQETQYF
TRBV19	.	TRBJ1-3	CASSIEGNTIYF
TRBV6-5	once	TRBJ2-3	CASKALRGTDTQYF
TRBV9	.	TRBJ1-1	CASSAQLNTEAFF
TRBV6-6	.	TRBJ1-1	CASSYSNTEAFF
TRBV14	.	TRBJ2-6	CASSQGFLGAGANVLTF
TRBV11-2	once	TRBJ1-2	CASSSNSQGGYGYTF
TRBV4-2	.	TRBJ2-3	CASSQGASITTDTQYF
TRBV2	.	TRBJ1-2	CASTLEGTPANYGYTF
TRBV5-1	.	TRBJ1-2	CASSFEGVGYGYTF
TRBV5-1	.	TRBJ2-7	CASSVSSGSLVYEQYF
TRBV2	.	TRBJ2-7	CASSDFLTSGAYEQYF
TRBV11-2	once	TRBJ2-2	CASSLDRTGELFF
TRBV6-5	.	TRBJ2-1	CASIGDGLEQFF
TRBV18	.	TRBJ2-1	CASSPLAGDYNEQFF
TRBV10-3	.	TRBJ1-2	CAISEGPSDGGYTF
TRBV19	.	TRBJ2-2	CASSIGSAGVHTGELFF
TRBV5-1	.	TRBJ2-7	CASSLVVSGSSEQYF
TRBV9	few	TRBJ2-7	CASSVGPGTGHYEQYF
TRBV19	.	TRBJ2-7	CASSQQGISYEQYF
TRBV19	.	TRBJ1-5	CASSPRLSQPQHF
TRBV19	.	TRBJ2-4	CASSIRTGDVAKNIQYF
TRBV15	once	TRBJ2-5	CATSIGGVETQYF
TRBV11-2	.	TRBJ1-3	CASSSGRGNTIYF
TRBV7-8	.	TRBJ1-1	CASSFAQGFGAEAFF
TRBV6-5	once	TRBJ2-5	CATRRWGPQETQYF
TRBV4-2	once	TRBJ2-2	CASSPRVSGMNTGELFF
TRBV7-8	.	TRBJ2-3	CASSLEDVRADTQYF
TRBV19	once	TRBJ2-7	CASRRTGAGYEQYF
TRBV5-1	.	TRBJ2-5	CASSPPGASETQYF
TRBV10-3	.	TRBJ2-3	CAISESEAGVDTQYF